The present T cell receptor beta chain was sequenced within a study of blood T cell repertoires in COVID-19. As for the study in general: T cells, B-cell-depleted T cells, or PBMCs provided the cDNA or gDNA that served as material.

Original data processing: Amplification of reference gene primers provided the estimated nucleated cell counts. Clones were read by immunoSEQ multiplex PCR, and TCRdb kept only the in-frame ones, dropping some. For V, J and clone size, that table is used; D and trimming come from the DNA. The sample yields about 210,000 clones, approximately 85% seen once. V lost 7 bases, J lost 5 bases, and 10 bases stayed unmatched. Germline-derived CDR1 and CDR2 are LNHDA and SQIVND (reference sequence). The CDR3 covers 15 residues. This clone was seen just once. The chain couples TRBV19 to TRBJ1-5; TRBD1 aligns across 8 bases. The TCR was taken from a woman in her sixties or seventies with COVID-19, enrolled during active disease. The material sequenced was peripheral blood. The CDR3 nucleotides read TGTGCCAGTATCGGGAGAAGCAGGGGGCATCAGCCCCAGCATTTT. Translation gives CASIGRSRGHQPQHF.